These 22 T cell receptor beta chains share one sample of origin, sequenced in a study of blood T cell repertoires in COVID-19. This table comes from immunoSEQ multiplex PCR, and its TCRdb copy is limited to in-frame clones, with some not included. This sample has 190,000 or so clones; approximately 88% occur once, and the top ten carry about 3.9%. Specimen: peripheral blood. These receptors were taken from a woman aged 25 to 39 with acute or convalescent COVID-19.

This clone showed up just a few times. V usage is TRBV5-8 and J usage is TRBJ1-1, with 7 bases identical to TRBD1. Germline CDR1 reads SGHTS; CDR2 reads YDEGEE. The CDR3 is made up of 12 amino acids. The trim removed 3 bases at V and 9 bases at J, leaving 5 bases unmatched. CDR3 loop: CASSSTGWKAFF. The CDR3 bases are TGTGCCAGCAGCTCGACAGGGTGGAAAGCTTTCTTT.

The CDR3 region has the DNA TGTGCCAGCAGTTTTGTGAGTGAGCAGTTCTTC. Its translation: CASSFVSEQFF. The rearrangement links TRBV12-3 or TRBV12-4 to TRBJ2-1; D gene uncertain. V was pared by 3 bases and J by 9 bases, with 6 bases between. The CDR3 is 11 amino acids.

CDR3 residues: CSAVFAGASMFF. The CDR3 nucleotides are TGCAGCGCCGTTTTTGCGGGTGCTTCTATGTTCTTC. The chain is built from TRBV29-1 and TRBJ2-1; maybe TRBD2 (5 bases). The length of the CDR3 is 12 residues. Germline V gene data show CDR1 as SQVTM and CDR2 as ANQGSEA. Trimming removed 7 bases at V and 15 bases at J, with 22 bases between.

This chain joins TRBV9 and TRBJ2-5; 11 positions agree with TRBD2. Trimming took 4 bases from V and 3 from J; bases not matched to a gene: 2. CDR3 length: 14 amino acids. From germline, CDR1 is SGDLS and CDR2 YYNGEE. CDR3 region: CASSLTSGEETQYF. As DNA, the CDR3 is TGTGCCAGCAGCTTGACTAGCGGGGAAGAGACCCAGTACTTC.

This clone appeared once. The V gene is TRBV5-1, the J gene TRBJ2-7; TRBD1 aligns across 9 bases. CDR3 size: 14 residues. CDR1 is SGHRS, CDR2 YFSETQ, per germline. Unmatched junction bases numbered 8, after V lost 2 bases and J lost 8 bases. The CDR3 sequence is CASSLPGQGFQQYF. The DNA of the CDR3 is TGCGCCAGCAGCTTACCGGGACAGGGTTTTCAGCAGTACTTC. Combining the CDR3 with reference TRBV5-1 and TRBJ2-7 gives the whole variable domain KAGVTQTPRYLIKTRGQQVTLSCSPISGHRSVSWYQQTPGQGLQFLFEYFSETQRNKGNFPGRFSGRQFSNSRSEMNVSTLELGDSALYLCASSLPGQGFQQYFGPGTRLTVT.

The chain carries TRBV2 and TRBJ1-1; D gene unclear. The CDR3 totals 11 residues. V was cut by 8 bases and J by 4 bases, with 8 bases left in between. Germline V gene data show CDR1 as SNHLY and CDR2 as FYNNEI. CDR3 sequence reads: CASRPVTEAFF. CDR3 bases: TGTGCCAGCCGCCCGGTCACTGAAGCTTTCTTT.

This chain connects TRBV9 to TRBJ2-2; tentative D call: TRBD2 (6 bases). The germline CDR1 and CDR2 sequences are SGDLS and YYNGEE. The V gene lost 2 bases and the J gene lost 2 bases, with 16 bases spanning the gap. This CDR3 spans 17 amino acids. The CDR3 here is CASSVRGGNSNTGELFF. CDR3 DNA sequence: TGTGCCAGCAGCGTTCGTGGCGGGAACTCCAACACCGGGGAGCTGTTTTTT. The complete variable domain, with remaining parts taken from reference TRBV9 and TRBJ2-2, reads DSGVTQTPKHLITATGQRVTLRCSPRSGDLSVYWYQQSLDQGLQFLIQYYNGEERAKGNILERFSAQQFPDLHSELNLSSLELGDSALYFCASSVRGGNSNTGELFFGEGSRLTVL.

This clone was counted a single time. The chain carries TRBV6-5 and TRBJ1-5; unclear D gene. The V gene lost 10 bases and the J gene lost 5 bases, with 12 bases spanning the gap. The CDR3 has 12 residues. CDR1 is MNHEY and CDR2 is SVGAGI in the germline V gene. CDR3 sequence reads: CATMGGYQPQHF. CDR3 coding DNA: TGTGCCACAATGGGAGGGTATCAGCCCCAGCATTTT.

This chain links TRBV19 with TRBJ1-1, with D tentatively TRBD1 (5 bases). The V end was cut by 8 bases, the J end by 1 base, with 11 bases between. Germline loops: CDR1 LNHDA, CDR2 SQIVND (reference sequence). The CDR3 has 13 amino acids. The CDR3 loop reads CASLQRGNTEAFF. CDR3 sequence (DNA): TGTGCCAGTCTTCAAAGGGGGAACACTGAAGCTTTCTTT.

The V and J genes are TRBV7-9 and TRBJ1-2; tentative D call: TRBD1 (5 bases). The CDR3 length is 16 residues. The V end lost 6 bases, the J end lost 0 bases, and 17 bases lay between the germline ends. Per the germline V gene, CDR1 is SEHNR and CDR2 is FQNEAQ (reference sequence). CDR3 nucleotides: TGTGCCAGCAGTCGACGCGGGGGGTTAGCTAACTATGGCTACACCTTC. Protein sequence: CASSRRGGLANYGYTF.

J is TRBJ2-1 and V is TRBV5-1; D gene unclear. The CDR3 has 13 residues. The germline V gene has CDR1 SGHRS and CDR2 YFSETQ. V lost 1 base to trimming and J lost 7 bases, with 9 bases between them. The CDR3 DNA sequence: TGCGCCAGCAGCTTGACGCCCGGGAATGAGCAGTTCTTC. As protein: CASSLTPGNEQFF.

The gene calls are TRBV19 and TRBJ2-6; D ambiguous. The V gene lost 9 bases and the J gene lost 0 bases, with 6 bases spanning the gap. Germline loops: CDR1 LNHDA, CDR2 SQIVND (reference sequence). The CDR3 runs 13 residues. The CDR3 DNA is TGTGCCAGCGCTAGCTCTGGGGCCAACGTCCTGACTTTC. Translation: CASASSGANVLTF. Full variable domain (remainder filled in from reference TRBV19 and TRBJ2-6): DGGITQSPKYLFRKEGQNVTLSCEQNLNHDAMYWYRQDPGQGLRLIYYSQIVNDFQKGDIAEGYSVSREKKESFPLTVTSAQKNPTAFYLCASASSGANVLTFGAGSRLTVL.

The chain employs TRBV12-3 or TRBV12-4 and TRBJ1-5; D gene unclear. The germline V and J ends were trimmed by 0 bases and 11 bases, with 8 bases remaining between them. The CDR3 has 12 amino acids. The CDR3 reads CASSLAGVTQHF. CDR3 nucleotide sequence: TGTGCCAGCAGTTTAGCTGGAGTGACCCAGCATTTT.

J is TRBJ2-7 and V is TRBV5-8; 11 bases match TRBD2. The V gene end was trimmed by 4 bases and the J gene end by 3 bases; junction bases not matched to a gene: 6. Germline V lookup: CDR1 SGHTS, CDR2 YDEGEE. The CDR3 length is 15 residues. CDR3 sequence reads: CASSTISGRDYEQYF. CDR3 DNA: TGTGCCAGCAGCACCATTAGCGGGAGGGACTACGAGCAGTACTTC.

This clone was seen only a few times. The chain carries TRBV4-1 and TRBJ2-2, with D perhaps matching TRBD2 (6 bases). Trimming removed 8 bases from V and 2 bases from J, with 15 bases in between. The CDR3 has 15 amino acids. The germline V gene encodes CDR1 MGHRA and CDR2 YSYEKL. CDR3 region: CASQGGDSNTGELFF. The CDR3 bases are TGCGCCAGCCAAGGTGGGGACTCCAACACCGGGGAGCTGTTTTTT.

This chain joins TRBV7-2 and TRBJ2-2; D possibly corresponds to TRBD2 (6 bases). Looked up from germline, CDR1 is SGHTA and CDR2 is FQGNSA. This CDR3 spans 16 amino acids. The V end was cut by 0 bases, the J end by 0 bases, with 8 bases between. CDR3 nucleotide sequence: TGTGCCAGCAGCTTAGCGCGGGGCGCGAACACCGGGGAGCTGTTTTTT. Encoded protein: CASSLARGANTGELFF.

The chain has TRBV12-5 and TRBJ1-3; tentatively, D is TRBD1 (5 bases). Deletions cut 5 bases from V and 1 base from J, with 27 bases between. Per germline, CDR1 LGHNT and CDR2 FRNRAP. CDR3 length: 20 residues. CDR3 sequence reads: CASGHAQGSNTQGSGNTIYF. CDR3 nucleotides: TGTGCTAGTGGTCACGCCCAGGGTTCCAATACCCAAGGGTCTGGAAACACCATATATTTT.

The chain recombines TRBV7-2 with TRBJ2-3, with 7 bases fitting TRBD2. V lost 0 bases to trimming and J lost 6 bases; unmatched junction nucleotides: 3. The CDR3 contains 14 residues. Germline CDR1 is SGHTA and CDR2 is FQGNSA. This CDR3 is CASSLAWGGDTQYF. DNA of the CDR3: TGTGCCAGCAGCTTAGCGTGGGGGGGGGATACGCAGTATTTT.

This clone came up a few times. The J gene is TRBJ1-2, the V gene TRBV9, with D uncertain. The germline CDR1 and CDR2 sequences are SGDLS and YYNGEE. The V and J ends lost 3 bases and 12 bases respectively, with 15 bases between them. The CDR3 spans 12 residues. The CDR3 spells CASSAAEGGNTF. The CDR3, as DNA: TGTGCCAGCAGCGCCGCGGAGGGCGGGAACACCTTC.

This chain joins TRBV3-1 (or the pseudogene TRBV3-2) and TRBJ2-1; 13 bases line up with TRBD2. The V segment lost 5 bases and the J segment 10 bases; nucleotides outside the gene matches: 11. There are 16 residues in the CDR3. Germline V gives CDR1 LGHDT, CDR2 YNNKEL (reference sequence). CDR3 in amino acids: CASSLWTSGSAYEQFF. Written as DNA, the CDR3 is TGTGCCAGCAGCTTGTGGACTAGCGGGAGTGCTTACGAGCAGTTCTTC.

The DNA for the CDR3 is TGTGCCAGCAAGAGGGTAGCGCAGAACACCGGGGAGCTGTTTTTT. Translation gives CASKRVAQNTGELFF. This chain links TRBV6-5 with TRBJ2-2; maybe TRBD2 (5 bases). Trimming shortened V by 7 bases and J by 1 base, and 13 bases separated the two germline ends. From germline, CDR1 is MNHEY and CDR2 SVGAGI. This CDR3 has 15 amino acids.

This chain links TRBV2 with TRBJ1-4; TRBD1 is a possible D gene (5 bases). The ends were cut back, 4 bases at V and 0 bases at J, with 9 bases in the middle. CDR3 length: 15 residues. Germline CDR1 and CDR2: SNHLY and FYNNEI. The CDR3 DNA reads TGTGCCAGCAGTGGCGGGACCACAACTAATGAAAAACTGTTTTTT. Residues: CASSGGTTTNEKLFF.